Reported below is one TCR beta chain. Germline loops: CDR1 MNHEY, CDR2 SMNVEV (reference sequence). V lost 8 bases and J lost 6; bases outside the gene matches: 4. The CDR3 consists of 13 residues. The sample belongs to a study of control samples from healthy donors and cancer patients. Repertoires were generated with immunoSEQ multiplex PCR, while TCRdb's copy carries only in-frame clones and drops some. The data hold 400,000 to 500,000 clones, with over 75% observed a single time. This TCR was recovered from a man aged 35-49 years with head and neck cancer. The V and J genes are TRBV27 and TRBJ2-2, with TRBD1 matching over 9 bases. Sequencing used PBMCs. The CDR3 sequence: CASRDRVAGELFF. In DNA, the CDR3 is TGTGCCAGCCGGGACAGGGTGGCCGGGGAGCTGTTTTTT.